This T cell receptor (beta chain) was retrieved from a study of shared clonotypes between healthy human individuals. Healthy adults negative for HIV, lacking recent acute infections or vaccinations, served as donors. Donors, without exception, were Caucasian adults residing in Nashville, Tennessee. Assay runs were performed at deep level. Unsorted PBMC contributed about 0.3 ug DNA, 25,000 to 35,000 T cell genomes, to each replicate PCR. TCRdb's copy holds only in-frame clones and misses some; the assay was immunoSEQ multiplex PCR. The sample has approximately 510,000 clones, roughly 78% seen once. This CDR3 spans 16 amino acids. The germline CDR1 and CDR2 sequences are LNHDA and SQIVND (reference sequence). V was cut by 7 bases and J by 0 bases, with 18 bases left in between.

The V call is TRBV19, the J call TRBJ1-1; D call uncertain. This clonotype was sampled from a woman aged 40 to 50 in good health. Some clones in this sample may be carry-over from other donors' samples. Sequenced: PBMCs. CDR3 in amino acids: CASTPRAAYLNTEAFF. DNA of the CDR3: TGTGCCAGTACCCCCCGCGCCGCCTACTTGAACACTGAAGCTTTCTTT.